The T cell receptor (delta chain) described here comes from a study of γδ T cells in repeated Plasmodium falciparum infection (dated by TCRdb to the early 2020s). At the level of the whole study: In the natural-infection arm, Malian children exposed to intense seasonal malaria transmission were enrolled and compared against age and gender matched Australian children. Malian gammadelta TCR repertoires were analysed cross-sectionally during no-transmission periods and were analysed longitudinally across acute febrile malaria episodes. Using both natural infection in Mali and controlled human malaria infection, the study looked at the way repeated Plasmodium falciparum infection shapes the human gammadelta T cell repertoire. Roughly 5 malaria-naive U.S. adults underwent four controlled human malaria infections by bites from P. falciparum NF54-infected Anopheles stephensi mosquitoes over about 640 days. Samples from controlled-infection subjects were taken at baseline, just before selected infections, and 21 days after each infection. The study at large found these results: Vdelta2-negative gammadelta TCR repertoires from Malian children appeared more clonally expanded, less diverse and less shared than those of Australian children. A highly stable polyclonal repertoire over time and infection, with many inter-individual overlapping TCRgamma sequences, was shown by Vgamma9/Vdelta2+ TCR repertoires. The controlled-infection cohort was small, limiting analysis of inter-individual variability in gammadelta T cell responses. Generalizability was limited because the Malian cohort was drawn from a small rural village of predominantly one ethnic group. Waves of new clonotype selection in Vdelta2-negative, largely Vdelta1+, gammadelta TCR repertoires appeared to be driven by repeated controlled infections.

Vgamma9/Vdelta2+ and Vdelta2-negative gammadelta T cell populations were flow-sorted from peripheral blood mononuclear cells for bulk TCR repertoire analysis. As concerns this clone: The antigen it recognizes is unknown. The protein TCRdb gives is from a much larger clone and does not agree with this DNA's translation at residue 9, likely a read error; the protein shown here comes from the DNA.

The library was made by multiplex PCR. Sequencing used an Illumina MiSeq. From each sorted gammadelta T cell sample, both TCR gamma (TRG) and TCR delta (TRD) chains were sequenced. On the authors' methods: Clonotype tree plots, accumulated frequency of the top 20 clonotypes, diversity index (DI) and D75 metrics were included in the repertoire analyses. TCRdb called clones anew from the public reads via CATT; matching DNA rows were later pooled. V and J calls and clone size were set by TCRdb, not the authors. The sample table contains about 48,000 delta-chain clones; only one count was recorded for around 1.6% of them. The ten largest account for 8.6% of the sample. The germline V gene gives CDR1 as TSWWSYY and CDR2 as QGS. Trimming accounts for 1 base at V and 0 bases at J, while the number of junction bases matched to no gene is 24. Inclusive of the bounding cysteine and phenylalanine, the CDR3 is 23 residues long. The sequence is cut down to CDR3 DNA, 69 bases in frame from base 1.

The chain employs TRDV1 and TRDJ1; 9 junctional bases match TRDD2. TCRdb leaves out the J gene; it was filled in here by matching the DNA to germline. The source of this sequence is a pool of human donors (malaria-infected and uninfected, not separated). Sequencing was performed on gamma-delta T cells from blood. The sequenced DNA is TGTGCTCTTGGGGAACATTGTTGTGGGCCTTCCTACTCCTACGGGGGATACACCGATAAACTCATCTTT. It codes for CALGEHCCGPSYSYGGYTDKLIF.